The clone carrying this T cell receptor (beta chain) was seen more than once but under ten times. The antigen remains unidentified. Semi-nested PCR with Nested Universal Primer A followed constant-region reverse priming of full-length variable regions. TCRdb fed the 5' RACE reads into MiXCR, producing one record per CDR3 protein. Counted here are approximately 40,000 distinct CDR3 sequences, roughly 30% occurring once; the ten biggest clones make up about 4%. CDR3 length equals 13 residues. The germline V gene encodes CDR1 DFQATT and CDR2 SNEGSKA (reference sequence). General study points: In terms of TCR gene usage, tumor memory CD4+ T cells clustered together with blood and lymph node memory CD4+ cells, as well as with lymph node naive CD4+ cells. Tumor Tregs overlapped most with tumor, then blood, naive CD4+ cells.

Memory CD4+ cells were defined as CD4+CD45RO+CD25-. This receptor was taken from a female donor with breast cancer. Sequenced input: tumor-infiltrating memory CD4+ T cells sorted from the breast tumor. Subset in this sample: memory CD4+ T cells, CD4+CD45RO+CD25-. This chain uses TRBV20-1 with TRBJ2-1; 7 bases are shared with TRBD2. The CDR3 region is CGAGGSGGDEQFF. CDR3 DNA sequence: TGCGGCGCGGGCGGGAGTGGGGGGGATGAGCAGTTCTTC.